Listed below are T cell receptor beta chains from one sample, sequenced in a study of blood T cell repertoires in COVID-19. Method: immunoSEQ multiplex PCR; TCRdb's copy keeps in-frame clones and lacks some. Of over 120,000 clones listed, approximately 88% were seen once; the top ten hold about 1.7%. Sequencing was performed on peripheral blood. These receptors originate from a woman aged 45-65 years with acute or convalescent COVID-19. Both conserved end residues are part of each CDR3. D genes are given only for firm matches. Clone size is given for some rows only: seen once, a few or many times, or a class if the clone is expanded.

j_call | d_call | clone_size | v_call | cdr3_aa | cdr3_nt
TRBJ2-2 | TRBD1 | NA | TRBV6-2/TRBV6-3 | CASSYQRTGNTGELFF | TGTGCCAGCAGTTACCAAAGGACAGGGAACACCGGGGAGCTGTTTTTT
TRBJ2-5 | NA | NA | TRBV7-9 | CASGSQETQYF | TGTGCCAGCGGGAGTCAGGAGACCCAGTACTTC
TRBJ2-1 | TRBD2 | NA | TRBV11-2 | CASSLAGLVPEQFF | TGTGCCAGCAGCTTAGCCGGACTAGTCCCGGAGCAGTTCTTC
TRBJ2-2 | NA | NA | TRBV5-1 | CASSFLAGRNTGELFF | TGCGCCAGCAGCTTCTTGGCAGGGCGAAACACCGGGGAGCTGTTTTTT
TRBJ1-2 | NA | NA | TRBV5-1 | CASSLTGAPYGYTF | TGCGCCAGCAGCTTAACGGGAGCTCCCTATGGCTACACCTTC
TRBJ1-1 | TRBD1 | NA | TRBV11-2 | CASSLDVGTGWRAFF | TGTGCCAGCAGCTTAGATGTGGGGACAGGGTGGAGGGCTTTCTTT
TRBJ1-1 | TRBD1 | NA | TRBV7-9 | CASSLSRGLNTEAFF | TGTGCCAGCAGCTTATCCAGGGGGCTGAACACTGAAGCTTTCTTT
TRBJ2-5 | NA | NA | TRBV15 | CATSRDTAQETQYF | TGTGCCACCAGCAGAGATACAGCCCAAGAGACCCAGTACTTC
TRBJ1-2 | NA | NA | TRBV9 | CASSPHPGTLGGGFGYTF | TGTGCCAGCAGCCCCCACCCGGGGACTTTGGGCGGGGGGTTCGGCTACACCTTC
TRBJ1-1 | NA | NA | TRBV19 | CASSINRDYTEAFF | TGTGCCAGTAGTATAAACAGGGATTACACTGAAGCTTTCTTT
TRBJ2-1 | TRBD1 | NA | TRBV5-1 | CASTQPQGVSNEQFF | TGCGCCAGCACCCAGCCGCAGGGGGTAAGTAATGAGCAGTTCTTC
TRBJ1-3 | NA | NA | TRBV19 | CASSITERGTIYF | TGTGCCAGTAGTATTACGGAGCGCGGCACCATATATTTT
TRBJ2-3 | TRBD2 | NA | TRBV18 | CASSPPSGGRDTQYF | TGTGCCAGCTCACCACCCAGCGGGGGAAGGGATACGCAGTATTTT
TRBJ1-2 | NA | once | TRBV5-1 | CASSLQTANYGYTF | TGCGCCAGCAGCTTGCAGACTGCTAACTATGGCTACACCTTC
TRBJ2-4 | NA | NA | TRBV18 | CASSPRGENIQYF | TGTGCCAGCTCACCACGGGGGGAAAACATTCAGTACTTC
TRBJ1-2 | NA | NA | TRBV6-1 | CASSELNSGYTF | TGTGCCAGCAGTGAATTGAACAGTGGCTACACCTTC
TRBJ2-5 | NA | NA | TRBV4-2 | CASSQGDTRGETQYF | TGTGCCAGCAGCCAAGGGGACACCAGGGGAGAGACCCAGTACTTC
TRBJ1-4 | NA | NA | TRBV27 | CASRSSPPDSLGEKLFF | TGTGCCAGCAGGTCCAGCCCCCCGGACTCATTGGGTGAAAAACTGTTTTTT
TRBJ1-2 | TRBD1 | once | TRBV5-1 | CASSLAGTGNYGYTF | TGCGCCAGCAGCTTGGCCGGGACAGGGAACTATGGCTACACCTTC
TRBJ2-1 | NA | NA | TRBV6-1 | CASSEWFSGSYNEQFF | TGTGCCAGCAGTGAATGGTTTAGCGGCTCATACAATGAGCAGTTCTTC
TRBJ2-1 | TRBD2 | NA | TRBV7-8 | CASSRGAGGYNEQFF | TGTGCCAGCAGCCGAGGAGCGGGGGGGTACAATGAGCAGTTCTTC
TRBJ2-1 | NA | NA | TRBV6-5 | CASSIERYNEQFF | TGTGCCAGCAGTATAGAGAGATACAATGAGCAGTTCTTC
TRBJ2-5 | TRBD2 | NA | TRBV2 | CASSAPTSGRGETQYF | TGTGCCAGCAGTGCCCCGACTAGCGGGAGAGGAGAGACCCAGTACTTC
TRBJ1-1 | NA | NA | TRBV5-1 | CASSFGGSGTEAFF | TGCGCCAGCAGCTTCGGGGGGTCCGGCACTGAAGCTTTCTTT
TRBJ2-4 | TRBD2 | NA | TRBV15 | CATSRGLAGPLTGIQYF | TGTGCCACCAGCAGAGGGCTAGCGGGACCCCTGACTGGCATTCAGTACTTC
TRBJ2-1 | TRBD2 | NA | TRBV7-6 | CASSLGSSGGSYNEQFF | TGTGCCAGCAGCTTAGGGAGTAGCGGGGGGAGCTACAATGAGCAGTTCTTC
TRBJ2-7 | TRBD1 | NA | TRBV28 | CASSLGQGREQYF | TGTGCCAGCAGTCTTGGACAGGGGAGGGAGCAGTACTTC
TRBJ1-5 | TRBD1 | once | TRBV27 | CASSLGQGDQPQHF | TGTGCCAGCAGTTTAGGCCAGGGGGATCAGCCCCAGCATTTT
TRBJ2-1 | NA | NA | TRBV5-1 | CASSLAGSYNEQFF | TGCGCCAGCAGCTTGGCCGGTTCCTACAATGAGCAGTTCTTC
TRBJ2-7 | NA | NA | TRBV6-1 | CASSESGLIYEQYF | TGTGCCAGCAGTGAATCCGGACTGATCTACGAGCAGTACTTC
TRBJ2-1 | NA | few | TRBV7-2 | CASTLVGLYNEQFF | TGTGCCAGCACCCTAGTCGGACTGTACAATGAGCAGTTCTTC
TRBJ1-6 | TRBD1 | NA | TRBV5-4 | CASSRSTGKNSYNSPLHF | TGTGCCAGCAGCCGATCGACAGGGAAAAACTCCTATAATTCACCCCTCCACTTT
TRBJ2-1 | NA | NA | TRBV13 | CASSFPAGALGNEQFF | TGTGCCAGCAGCTTTCCCGCGGGGGCTTTAGGCAATGAGCAGTTCTTC
TRBJ1-1 | NA | NA | TRBV19 | CASSIPQGGLNTEAFF | TGTGCCAGTAGTATTCCCCAGGGAGGGCTGAACACTGAAGCTTTCTTT
TRBJ1-1 | NA | NA | TRBV7-6 | CASSPGGEAFF | TGTGCCAGCAGTCCGGGGGGTGAAGCTTTCTTT
TRBJ2-5 | NA | NA | TRBV5-6 | CASSYTGIKETQYF | TGTGCCAGCAGCTACACAGGGATAAAAGAGACCCAGTACTTC
TRBJ2-5 | NA | NA | TRBV4-1 | CASSAQLSRGQETQYF | TGCGCCAGCAGCGCACAGTTGTCGAGGGGGCAAGAGACCCAGTACTTC
TRBJ2-7 | TRBD2 | NA | TRBV5-4 | CASSFKAGTRSYEQYF | TGTGCCAGCAGCTTTAAGGCCGGGACTAGGTCCTACGAGCAGTACTTC
TRBJ1-1 | NA | NA | TRBV3-1/TRBV3-2 | CASSQASRGITNTEAFF | TGTGCCAGCAGCCAGGCCAGCAGGGGAATCACGAACACTGAAGCTTTCTTT
TRBJ2-7 | TRBD2 | NA | TRBV10-3 | CAITSSTSAGDEQYF | TGTGCCATCACTTCGAGTACTAGCGCGGGGGACGAGCAGTACTTC
TRBJ2-4 | NA | NA | TRBV27 | CASSFRRTDEKNIQYF | TGTGCCAGCAGTTTCCGTCGGACAGATGAAAAAAACATTCAGTACTTC
TRBJ2-1 | TRBD2 | NA | TRBV5-5 | CASSLKRDGSYNEQFF | TGTGCCAGCAGTCTGAAGCGGGACGGCTCCTACAATGAGCAGTTCTTC
TRBJ1-2 | NA | NA | TRBV7-3 | CASSPQGFDGYTF | TGTGCCAGCAGCCCACAGGGTTTTGATGGCTACACCTTC
TRBJ1-1 | TRBD1 | once | TRBV5-1 | CASSLGTGLLTEAFF | TGCGCCAGCAGCTTGGGGACAGGGCTGTTAACTGAAGCTTTCTTT
TRBJ1-5 | NA | NA | TRBV23-1 | CASRQSPDRPGQPQHF | TGCGCCAGCAGGCAATCCCCGGACAGACCGGGTCAGCCCCAGCATTTT
TRBJ1-6 | NA | NA | TRBV30 | CAWSWTTYNSPLHF | TGTGCCTGGAGTTGGACAACCTATAATTCACCCCTCCACTTT
TRBJ1-3 | NA | NA | TRBV15 | CATSRDRWRGNTIYF | TGTGCCACCAGCAGAGATCGTTGGAGGGGAAACACCATATATTTT
TRBJ2-1 | NA | NA | TRBV7-3 | CASSLEPSNPSYNEQFF | TGTGCCAGCAGCTTAGAGCCGTCTAACCCCTCCTACAATGAGCAGTTCTTC
TRBJ1-3 | TRBD1 | NA | TRBV5-4 | CASSSDRVRGNTIYF | TGTGCCAGCAGCTCGGACAGGGTACGAGGAAACACCATATATTTT
TRBJ1-2 | NA | NA | TRBV6-5 | CASSYARYYGYTF | TGTGCCAGCAGTTACGCCAGGTACTATGGCTACACCTTC